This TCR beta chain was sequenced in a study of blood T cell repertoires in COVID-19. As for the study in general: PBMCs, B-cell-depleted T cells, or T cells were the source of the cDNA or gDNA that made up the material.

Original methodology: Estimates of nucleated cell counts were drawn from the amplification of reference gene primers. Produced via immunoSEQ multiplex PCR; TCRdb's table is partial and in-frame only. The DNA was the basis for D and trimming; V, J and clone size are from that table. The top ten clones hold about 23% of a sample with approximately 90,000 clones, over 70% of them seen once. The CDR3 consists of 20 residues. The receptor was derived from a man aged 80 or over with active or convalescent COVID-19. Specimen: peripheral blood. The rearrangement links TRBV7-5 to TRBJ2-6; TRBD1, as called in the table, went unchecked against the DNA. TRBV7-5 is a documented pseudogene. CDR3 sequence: CARSPVGSRGIISGANVLTF. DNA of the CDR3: TGTGCCAGAAGCCCGGTGGGGAGCAGGGGAATAATCTCTGGGGCCAACGTCCTGACTTTC.